The 8 T cell receptor beta chains reported below all come from one sample, sequenced in a study of blood T cells in healthy people across ages. Alongside a J-beta primer mix, a sample-barcoded 5' primer served in a second PCR lasting about 6 to 12 cycles. TCRdb ran MiXCR on the 5' RACE reads and lists one entry per CDR3 protein. Here the sample spans about 640,000 distinct CDR3 sequences, around three fifths being singletons. The specimen was blood. The receptors derive from a man aged 60 to 75 in good health.

The chain links TRBV5-1 to TRBJ2-5, with 8 bases matching TRBD1. The J call may not be correct, given that the DNA end is closer to TRBJ2-7. This CDR3 is built from 15 residues. The germline CDR1 and CDR2 sequences are SGHRS and YFSETQ. The CDR3: CASSLEFDRGNEQYF. CDR3 nucleotide sequence: TGCGCCAGCAGCTTAGAGTTCGACAGGGGCAACGAGCAGTACTTC.

This chain connects TRBV6-2 or TRBV6-3 to TRBJ2-1, with 8 bases lining up with TRBD2. Germline V gene sequence: CDR1 MNHEY, CDR2 SVGEGT. The trim removed 6 bases at V and 8 bases at J, leaving 15 bases unmatched. This CDR3 is built from 16 residues. The CDR3 nucleotides are TGTGCCAGCAGCCTTCACGGGGGGGCCTCATCCCATGAGCAGTTCTTC. Translated: CASSLHGGASSHEQFF.

The chain has TRBV10-3 and TRBJ2-7; TRBD2 matches at 15 bases. CDR1 and CDR2 (germline): ENHRY, SYGVKD. CDR3 length: 15 residues. The trim removed 2 bases at V and 4 bases at J, leaving 0 bases unmatched. For the CDR3, the DNA is TGTGCCATCAGTGAGGGACTAGCGGGAGGGTACGAGCAGTACTTC. Translating it yields CAISEGLAGGYEQYF.

The gene calls are TRBV7-9 and TRBJ1-6; D gene uncertain. V lost 2 bases to trimming and J lost 7 bases, with 6 bases between them. Germline V gene sequence: CDR1 SEHNR, CDR2 FQNEAQ (reference sequence). The CDR3 consists of 13 residues. CDR3 loop: CASSLPGNSPLHF. CDR3 in DNA: TGTGCCAGCAGCTTACCAGGAAATTCACCCCTCCACTTT.

V gene TRBV4-1 combines with J gene TRBJ2-3, with 8 bases matching TRBD1. The V gene end was trimmed by 4 bases and the J gene end by 3 bases; junction bases not matched to a gene: 9. Per the germline V gene, CDR1 is MGHRA and CDR2 is YSYEKL. The CDR3 consists of 16 residues. The CDR3 nucleotides read TGCGCCAGCAGCCCGTACAGGACAGGGACGACAGATACGCAGTATTTT. As protein: CASSPYRTGTTDTQYF.

The chain has TRBV5-1 and TRBJ2-1; D ambiguous. Germline CDR1 is SGHRS and CDR2 is YFSETQ. The CDR3 length is 13 residues. Trimming removed 3 bases from V and 6 bases from J, with 10 bases in between. CDR3 region: CASSSTVANEQFF. As DNA, the CDR3 is TGCGCCAGCAGCTCGACTGTCGCCAATGAGCAGTTCTTC. Drawing the rest from reference TRBV5-1 and TRBJ2-1, the complete variable domain is KAGVTQTPRYLIKTRGQQVTLSCSPISGHRSVSWYQQTPGQGLQFLFEYFSETQRNKGNFPGRFSGRQFSNSRSEMNVSTLELGDSALYLCASSSTVANEQFFGPGTRLTVL.

The V call is TRBV3-1, the J call TRBJ2-2; the D is unclear. Germline-derived CDR1 and CDR2 are LGHDT and YNNKEL (reference sequence). V was cut by 2 bases and J by 6 bases, with 10 bases left in between. The CDR3 extends over 14 amino acids. In nucleotides, the CDR3 is TGTGCCAGCAGCCAAACGGCAGATCCCGGGGAGCTGTTTTTT. It yields the protein CASSQTADPGELFF.

In its sample, this clonotype was seen a few times. The gene calls are TRBV20-1 and TRBJ2-1, with D perhaps being TRBD1 or TRBD2 (6 bases each). The CDR3 runs 15 residues. From germline, CDR1 is DFQATT and CDR2 SNEGSKA (reference sequence). V lost 3 bases and J 0 bases, leaving 12 bases between the germline ends. Written as DNA, the CDR3 is TGCAGTGCTAGGGGGGGCGTTAGCTCCTACAATGAGCAGTTCTTC. Translated, it gives CSARGGVSSYNEQFF.